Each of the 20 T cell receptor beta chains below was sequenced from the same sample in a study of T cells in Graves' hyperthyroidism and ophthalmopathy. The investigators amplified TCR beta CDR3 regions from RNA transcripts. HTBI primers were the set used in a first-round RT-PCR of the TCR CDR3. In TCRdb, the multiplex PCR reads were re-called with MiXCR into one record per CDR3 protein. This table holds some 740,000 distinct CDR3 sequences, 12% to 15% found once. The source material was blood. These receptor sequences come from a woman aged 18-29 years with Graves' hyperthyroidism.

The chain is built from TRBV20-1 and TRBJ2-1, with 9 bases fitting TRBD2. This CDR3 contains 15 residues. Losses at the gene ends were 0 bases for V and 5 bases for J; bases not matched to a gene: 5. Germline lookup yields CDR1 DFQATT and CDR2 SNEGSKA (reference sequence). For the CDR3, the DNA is TGCAGTGCTAGAGATGGGACTAGCCGCCACAATGAGCAGTTCTTC. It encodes CSARDGTSRHNEQFF.

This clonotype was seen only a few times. The CDR3 loop reads CASSYSPSSQGKQYF. CDR3 DNA sequence: TGTGCCAGCAGTTACTCCCCCAGTTCTCAAGGAAAGCAGTACTTC. The chain has TRBV6-6 and TRBJ2-7, with no clear D. The CDR3 is 15 amino acids. Trimming took off 0 bases at V and 8 bases at J, with 17 bases between the two ends. Germline CDR1 is MNHNY and CDR2 is SVGAGI (reference sequence).

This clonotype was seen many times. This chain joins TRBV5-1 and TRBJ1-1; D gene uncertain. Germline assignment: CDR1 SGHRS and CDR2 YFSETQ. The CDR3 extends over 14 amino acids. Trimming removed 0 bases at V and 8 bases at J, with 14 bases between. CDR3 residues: CASSLGRRKAEAFF. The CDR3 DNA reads TGCGCCAGCAGCTTGGGGCGCCGAAAGGCGGAAGCTTTCTTT.

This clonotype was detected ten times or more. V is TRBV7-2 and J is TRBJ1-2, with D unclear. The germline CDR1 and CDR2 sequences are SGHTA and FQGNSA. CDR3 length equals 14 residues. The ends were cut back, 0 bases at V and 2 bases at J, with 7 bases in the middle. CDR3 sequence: CASSLATANYGYTF. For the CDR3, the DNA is TGTGCCAGCAGCTTAGCGACGGCGAACTATGGCTACACCTTC.

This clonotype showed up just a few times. The CDR3 sequence: CASSVYRDRSYEQYF. DNA of the CDR3: TGTGCCAGCAGCGTTTACCGGGACAGGTCCTACGAGCAGTACTTC. V is TRBV9 and J is TRBJ2-7; 8 positions agree with TRBD1. The CDR3 is 15 amino acids. CDR1 and CDR2 from the germline V gene are SGDLS and YYNGEE. The V segment lost 2 bases and the J segment 1 base; nucleotides outside the gene matches: 5.

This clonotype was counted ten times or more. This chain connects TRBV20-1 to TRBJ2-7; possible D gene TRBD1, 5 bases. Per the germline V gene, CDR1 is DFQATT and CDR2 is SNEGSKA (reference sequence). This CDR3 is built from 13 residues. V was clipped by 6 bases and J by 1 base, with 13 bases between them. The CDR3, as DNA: TGCAGTGCCCCTCCAAGGGGTTCCTACGAGCAGTACTTC. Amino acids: CSAPPRGSYEQYF.

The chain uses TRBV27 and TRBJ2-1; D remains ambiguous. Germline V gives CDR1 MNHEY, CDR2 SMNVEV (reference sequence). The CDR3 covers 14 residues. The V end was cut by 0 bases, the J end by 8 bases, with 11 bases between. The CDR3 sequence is CASSLSVVNHEQFF. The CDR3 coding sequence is TGTGCCAGCAGTTTATCCGTAGTGAACCATGAGCAGTTCTTC.

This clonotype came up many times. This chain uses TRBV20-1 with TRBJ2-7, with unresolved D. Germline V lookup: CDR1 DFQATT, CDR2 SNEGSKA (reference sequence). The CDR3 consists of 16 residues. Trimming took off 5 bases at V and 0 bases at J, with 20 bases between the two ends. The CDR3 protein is CSAQAKGPQDSYEQYF. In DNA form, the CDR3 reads TGCAGTGCTCAAGCGAAGGGTCCTCAGGACTCCTACGAGCAGTACTTC.

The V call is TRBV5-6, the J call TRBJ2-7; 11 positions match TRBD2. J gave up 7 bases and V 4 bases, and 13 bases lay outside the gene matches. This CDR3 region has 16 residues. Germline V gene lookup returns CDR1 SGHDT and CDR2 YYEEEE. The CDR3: CASSPSIIAGGGEQYF. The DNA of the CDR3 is TGTGCCAGCAGCCCATCCATTATAGCGGGAGGGGGGGAGCAGTACTTC.

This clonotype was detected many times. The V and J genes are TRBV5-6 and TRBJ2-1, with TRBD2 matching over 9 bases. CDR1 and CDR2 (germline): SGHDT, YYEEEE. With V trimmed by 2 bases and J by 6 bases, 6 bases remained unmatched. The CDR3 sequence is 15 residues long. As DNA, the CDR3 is TGTGCCAGCAGCTTCTTGACTAGCGGCTTCAATGAGCAGTTCTTC. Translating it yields CASSFLTSGFNEQFF.

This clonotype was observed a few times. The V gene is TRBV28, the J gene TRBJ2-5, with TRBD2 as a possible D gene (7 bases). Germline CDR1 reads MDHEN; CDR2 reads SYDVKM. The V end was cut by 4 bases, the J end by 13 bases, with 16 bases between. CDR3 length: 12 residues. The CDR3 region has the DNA TGTGCCAGCAGTTGGACAGCTTCGGGGGGGTACTTC. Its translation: CASSWTASGGYF.

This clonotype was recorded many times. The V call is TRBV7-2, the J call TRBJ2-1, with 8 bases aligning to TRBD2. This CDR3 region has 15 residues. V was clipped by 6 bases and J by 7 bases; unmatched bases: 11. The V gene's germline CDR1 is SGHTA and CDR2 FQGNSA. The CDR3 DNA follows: TGTGCCAGCAGTCTCGGGACTAGAGGTATTAATGAGCAGTTCTTC. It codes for CASSLGTRGINEQFF.

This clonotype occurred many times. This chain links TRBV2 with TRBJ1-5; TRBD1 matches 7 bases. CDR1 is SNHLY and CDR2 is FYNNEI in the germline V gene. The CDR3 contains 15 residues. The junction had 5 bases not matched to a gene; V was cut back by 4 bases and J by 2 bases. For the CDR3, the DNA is TGTGCCAGCAGTGCCAGGGGGGGTGGCAATCAGCCCCAGCATTTT. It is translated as CASSARGGGNQPQHF. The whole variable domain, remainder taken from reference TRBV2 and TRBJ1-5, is EPEVTQTPSHQVTQMGQEVILRCVPISNHLYFYWYRQILGQKVEFLVSFYNNEISEKSEIFDDQFSVERPDGSNFTLKIRSTKLEDSAMYFCASSARGGGNQPQHFGDGTRLSIL.

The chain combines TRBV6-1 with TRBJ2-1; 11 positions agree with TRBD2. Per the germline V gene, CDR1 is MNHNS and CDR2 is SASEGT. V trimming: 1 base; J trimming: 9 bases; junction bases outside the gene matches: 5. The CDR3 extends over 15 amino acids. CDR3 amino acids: CASSEVTSGSSEQFF. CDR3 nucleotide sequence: TGTGCCAGCAGTGAAGTCACTAGCGGGAGTAGTGAGCAGTTCTTC.

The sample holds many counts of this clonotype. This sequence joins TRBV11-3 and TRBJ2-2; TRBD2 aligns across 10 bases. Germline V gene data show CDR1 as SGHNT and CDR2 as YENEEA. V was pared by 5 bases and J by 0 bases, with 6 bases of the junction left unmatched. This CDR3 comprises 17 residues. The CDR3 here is CASSAPTSGSNTGELFF. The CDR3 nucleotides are TGTGCCAGCAGCGCACCGACTAGCGGGTCGAACACCGGGGAGCTGTTTTTT.

This chain's CDR3 is CASSRLKGGERETQYF. In DNA form, the CDR3 reads TGTGCCAGCAGCCGCCTCAAGGGAGGGGAACGAGAGACCCAGTACTTC. The chain is built from TRBV12-3 or TRBV12-4 and TRBJ2-5, with TRBD2 identical over 7 bases. V gave up 6 bases and J gave up 4 bases; unmatched junction bases: 14. The CDR3 is made up of 16 amino acids.

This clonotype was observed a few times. The CDR3 nucleotides read TGTGCCAGCAGCGAAGGGACGCAGGGCGCCTACGAGCAGTACTTC. Encoded protein: CASSEGTQGAYEQYF. V usage is TRBV14 and J usage is TRBJ2-7; D tentatively reads TRBD1 or TRBD2 (5 bases each). The CDR3 runs to 15 residues. Trimming cost V 5 bases and J 2 bases, with 16 bases left between them. Germline V gives CDR1 SGHDN, CDR2 FVKESK.

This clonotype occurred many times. The CDR3 DNA follows: TGTGCCAGCTCCTTCACGAACTACGAGCAGTACTTC. Translating it yields CASSFTNYEQYF. J is TRBJ2-7 and V is TRBV18; D remains ambiguous. This CDR3 contains 12 residues. In germline, CDR1 is KGHSH, CDR2 LQKENI. Trimming removed 6 bases at V and 3 bases at J, with 9 bases between.

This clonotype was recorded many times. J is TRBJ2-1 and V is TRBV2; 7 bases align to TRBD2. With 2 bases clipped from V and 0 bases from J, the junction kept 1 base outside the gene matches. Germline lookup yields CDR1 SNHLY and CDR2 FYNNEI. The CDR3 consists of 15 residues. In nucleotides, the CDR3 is TGTGCCAGCAGTGAATCTAGCGGCTCCTACAATGAGCAGTTCTTC. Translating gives CASSESSGSYNEQFF.

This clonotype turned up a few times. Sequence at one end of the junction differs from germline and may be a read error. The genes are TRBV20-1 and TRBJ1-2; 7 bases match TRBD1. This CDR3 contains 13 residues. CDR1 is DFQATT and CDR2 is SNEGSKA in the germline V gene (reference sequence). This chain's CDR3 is CSARAGQDYGYAF. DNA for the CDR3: TGCAGTGCTAGAGCCGGACAGGACTATGGCTACGCCTTC.